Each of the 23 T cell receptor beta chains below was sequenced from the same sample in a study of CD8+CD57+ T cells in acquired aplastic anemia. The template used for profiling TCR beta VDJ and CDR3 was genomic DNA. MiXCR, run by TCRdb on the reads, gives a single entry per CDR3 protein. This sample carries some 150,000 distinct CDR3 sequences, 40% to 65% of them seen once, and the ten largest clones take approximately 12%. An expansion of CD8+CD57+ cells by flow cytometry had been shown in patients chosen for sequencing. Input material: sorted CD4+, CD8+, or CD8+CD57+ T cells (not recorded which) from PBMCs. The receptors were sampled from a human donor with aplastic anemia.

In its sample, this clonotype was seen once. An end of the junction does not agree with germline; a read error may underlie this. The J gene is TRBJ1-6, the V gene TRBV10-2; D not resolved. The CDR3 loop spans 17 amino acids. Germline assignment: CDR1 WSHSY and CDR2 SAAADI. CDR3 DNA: TGCGCCGGCAGTGAAGAGGTAGTAGGGATTTACAATTCACCCCTCCACTTT. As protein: CAGSEEVVGIYNSPLHF.

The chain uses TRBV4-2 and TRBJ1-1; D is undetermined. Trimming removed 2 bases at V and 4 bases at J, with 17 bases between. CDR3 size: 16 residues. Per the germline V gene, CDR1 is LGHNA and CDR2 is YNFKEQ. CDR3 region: CASSQNADGLGTEAFF. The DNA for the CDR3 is TGTGCCAGCAGCCAAAACGCCGACGGTTTGGGCACTGAAGCTTTCTTT.

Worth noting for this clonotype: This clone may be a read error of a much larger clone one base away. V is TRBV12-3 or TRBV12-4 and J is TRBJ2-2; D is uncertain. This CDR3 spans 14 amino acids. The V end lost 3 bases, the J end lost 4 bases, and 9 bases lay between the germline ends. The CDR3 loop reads CASSFRISTGELFF. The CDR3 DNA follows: TGTGCCAGCAGTTTTAGGATTAGCACCGGGGAGCTGTTTTTT.

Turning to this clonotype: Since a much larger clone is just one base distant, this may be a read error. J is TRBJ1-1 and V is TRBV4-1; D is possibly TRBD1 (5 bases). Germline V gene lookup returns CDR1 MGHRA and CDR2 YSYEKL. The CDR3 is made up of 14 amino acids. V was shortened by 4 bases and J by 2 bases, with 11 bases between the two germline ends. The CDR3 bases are TGCGCCAGCAGCCGGAAGGGGTCAAACACTGAAGCTTTCTTT. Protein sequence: CASSRKGSNTEAFF.

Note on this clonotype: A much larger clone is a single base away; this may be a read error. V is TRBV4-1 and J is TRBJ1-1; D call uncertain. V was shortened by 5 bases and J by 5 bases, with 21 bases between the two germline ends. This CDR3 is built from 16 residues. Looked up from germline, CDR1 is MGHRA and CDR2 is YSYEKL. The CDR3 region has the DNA TGCGCCAGCAGCTCCCGAGGAGAGGGCGCTTGGACTGAAGCTTTCTTT. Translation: CASSSRGEGAWTEAFF.

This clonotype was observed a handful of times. CDR3 residues: CASTLTGLNEQFF. CDR3 in DNA: TGTGCCAGCACCCTAACGGGGCTGAATGAGCAGTTCTTC. This sequence joins TRBV7-8 and TRBJ2-1; D tentatively reads TRBD1 or TRBD2 (5 bases each). This CDR3 region has 13 residues. Trimming took off 7 bases at V and 7 bases at J, with 14 bases between the two ends. Germline values: CDR1 SGHVS, CDR2 FQNEAQ.

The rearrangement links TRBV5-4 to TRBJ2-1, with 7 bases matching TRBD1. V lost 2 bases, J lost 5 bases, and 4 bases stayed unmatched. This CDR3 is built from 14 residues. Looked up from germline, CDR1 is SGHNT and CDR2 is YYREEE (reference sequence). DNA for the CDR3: TGTGCCAGCAGCTTTCCACAGGGGAACAATGAGCAGTTCTTC. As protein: CASSFPQGNNEQFF.

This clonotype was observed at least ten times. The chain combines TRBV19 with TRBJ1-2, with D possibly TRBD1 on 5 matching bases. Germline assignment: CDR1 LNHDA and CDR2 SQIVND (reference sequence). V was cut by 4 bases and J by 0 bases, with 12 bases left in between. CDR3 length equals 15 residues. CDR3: CASSSGRGTNYGYTF. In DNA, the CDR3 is TGTGCCAGTAGTAGCGGGCGGGGGACTAACTATGGCTACACCTTC.

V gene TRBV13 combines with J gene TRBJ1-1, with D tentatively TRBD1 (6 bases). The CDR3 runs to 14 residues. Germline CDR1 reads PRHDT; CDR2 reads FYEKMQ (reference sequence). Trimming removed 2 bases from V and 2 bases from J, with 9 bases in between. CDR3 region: CASSLRGHNTEAFF. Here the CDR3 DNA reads TGTGCCAGCAGCTTACGGGGACATAACACTGAAGCTTTCTTT.

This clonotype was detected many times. The CDR3 DNA reads TGTGCCAGCAGCCCCAAGACAGGGGCGCGATACTCCTACAATGAGCAGTTCTTC. This codes for CASSPKTGARYSYNEQFF. The chain combines TRBV7-9 with TRBJ2-1; 8 nucleotides align to TRBD1. In germline, CDR1 is SEHNR, CDR2 FQNEAQ (reference sequence). V shed 5 bases and J 0 bases; nucleotides not matched to a gene: 12. The CDR3 totals 18 residues.

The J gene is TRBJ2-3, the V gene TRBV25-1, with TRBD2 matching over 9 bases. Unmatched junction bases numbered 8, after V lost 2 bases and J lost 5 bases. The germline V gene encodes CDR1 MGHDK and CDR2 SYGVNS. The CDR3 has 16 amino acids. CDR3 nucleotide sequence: TGTGCCAGCAGTGAACTGGCGGGGGGGCAGAGAGATACGCAGTATTTT. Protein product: CASSELAGGQRDTQYF.

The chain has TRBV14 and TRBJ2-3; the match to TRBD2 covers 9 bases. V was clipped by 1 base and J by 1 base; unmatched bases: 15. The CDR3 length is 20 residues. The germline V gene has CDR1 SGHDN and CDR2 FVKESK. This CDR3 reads CASSQAPGAGGRKGTDTQYF. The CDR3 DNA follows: TGTGCCAGCAGCCAAGCCCCGGGAGCGGGGGGTCGAAAAGGCACAGATACGCAGTATTTT.

The CDR3 nucleotides read TGTGCCAGCAGTAAACAGGGGTCGCCCCAGCATTTT. Protein: CASSKQGSPQHF. The chain links TRBV2 to TRBJ1-5; 7 bases map to TRBD1. Germline trimming cut 5 bases from V and 9 bases from J; bases unmatched to any gene: 4. Germline CDR1 reads SNHLY; CDR2 reads FYNNEI. This CDR3 comprises 12 residues.

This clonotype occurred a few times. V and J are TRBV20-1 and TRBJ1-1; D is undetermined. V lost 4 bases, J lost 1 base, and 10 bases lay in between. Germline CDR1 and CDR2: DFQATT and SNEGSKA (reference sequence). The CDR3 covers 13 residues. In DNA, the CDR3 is TGCAGTGCTACCTCCCTAGCGAACACTGAAGCTTTCTTT. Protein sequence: CSATSLANTEAFF.

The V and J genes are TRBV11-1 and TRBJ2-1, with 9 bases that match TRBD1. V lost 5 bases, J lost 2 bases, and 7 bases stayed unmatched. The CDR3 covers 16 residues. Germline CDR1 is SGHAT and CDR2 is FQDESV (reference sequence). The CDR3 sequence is CASSPPRQGAYNEQFF. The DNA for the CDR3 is TGTGCCAGCAGCCCTCCACGACAGGGGGCCTACAATGAGCAGTTCTTC.

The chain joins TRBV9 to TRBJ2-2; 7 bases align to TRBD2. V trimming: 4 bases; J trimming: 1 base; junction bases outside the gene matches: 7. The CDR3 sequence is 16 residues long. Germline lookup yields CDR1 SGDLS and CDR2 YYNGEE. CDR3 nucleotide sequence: TGTGCCAGCAGCCCCAGGACTAGACAGAACACCGGGGAGCTGTTTTTT. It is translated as CASSPRTRQNTGELFF.

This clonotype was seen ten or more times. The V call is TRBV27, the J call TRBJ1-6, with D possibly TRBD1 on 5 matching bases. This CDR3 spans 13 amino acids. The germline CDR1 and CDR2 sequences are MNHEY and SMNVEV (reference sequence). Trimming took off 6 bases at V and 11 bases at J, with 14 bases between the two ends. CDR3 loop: CASREGKGPPLHF. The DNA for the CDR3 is TGTGCCAGCAGGGAGGGTAAGGGGCCACCCCTCCACTTT.

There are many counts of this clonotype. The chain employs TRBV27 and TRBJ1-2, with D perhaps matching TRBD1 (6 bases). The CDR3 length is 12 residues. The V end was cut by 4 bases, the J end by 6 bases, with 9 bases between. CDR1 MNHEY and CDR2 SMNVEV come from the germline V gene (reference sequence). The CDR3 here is CASSSTGHGYTF. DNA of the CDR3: TGTGCCAGCAGTTCGACAGGACATGGCTACACCTTC.

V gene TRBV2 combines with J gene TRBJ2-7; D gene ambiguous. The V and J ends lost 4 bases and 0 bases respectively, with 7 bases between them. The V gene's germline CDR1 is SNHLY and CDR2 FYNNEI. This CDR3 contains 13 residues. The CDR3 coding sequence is TGTGCCAGCAGTGGGGTCAGCTCCTACGAGCAGTACTTC. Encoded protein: CASSGVSSYEQYF.

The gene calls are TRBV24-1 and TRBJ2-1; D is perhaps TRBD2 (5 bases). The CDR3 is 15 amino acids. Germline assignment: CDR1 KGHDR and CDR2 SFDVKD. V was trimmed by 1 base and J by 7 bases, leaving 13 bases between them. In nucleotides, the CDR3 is TGTGCCACCAGTGATTTTGAGGGAGCCCCAAATGAGCAGTTCTTC. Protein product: CATSDFEGAPNEQFF.

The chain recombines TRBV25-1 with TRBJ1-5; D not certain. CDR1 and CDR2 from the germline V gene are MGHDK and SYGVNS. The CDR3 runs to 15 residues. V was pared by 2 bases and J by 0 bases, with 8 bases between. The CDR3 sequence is CASSEQGSSNQPQHF. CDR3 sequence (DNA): TGTGCCAGCAGTGAACAAGGCAGTAGCAATCAGCCCCAGCATTTT.

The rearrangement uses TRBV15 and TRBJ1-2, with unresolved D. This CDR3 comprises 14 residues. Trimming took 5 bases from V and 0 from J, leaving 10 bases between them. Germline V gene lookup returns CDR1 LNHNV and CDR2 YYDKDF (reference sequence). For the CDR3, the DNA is TGTGCCACCAGCCCCTCCCCCTCTAACTATGGCTACACCTTC. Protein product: CATSPSPSNYGYTF. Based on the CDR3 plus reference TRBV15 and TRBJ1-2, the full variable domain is DAMVIQNPRYQVTQFGKPVTLSCSQTLNHNVMYWYQQKSSQAPKLLFHYYDKDFNNEADTPDNFQSRRPNTSFCFLDIRSPGLGDTAMYLCATSPSPSNYGYTFGSGTRLTVV.

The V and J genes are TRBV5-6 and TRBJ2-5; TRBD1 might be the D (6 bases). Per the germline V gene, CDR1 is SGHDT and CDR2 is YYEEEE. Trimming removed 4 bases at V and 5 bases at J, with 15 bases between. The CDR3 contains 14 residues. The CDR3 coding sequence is TGTGCCAGCAGCCCCGGACAGCGAAGGGAGACCCAGTACTTC. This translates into CASSPGQRRETQYF.